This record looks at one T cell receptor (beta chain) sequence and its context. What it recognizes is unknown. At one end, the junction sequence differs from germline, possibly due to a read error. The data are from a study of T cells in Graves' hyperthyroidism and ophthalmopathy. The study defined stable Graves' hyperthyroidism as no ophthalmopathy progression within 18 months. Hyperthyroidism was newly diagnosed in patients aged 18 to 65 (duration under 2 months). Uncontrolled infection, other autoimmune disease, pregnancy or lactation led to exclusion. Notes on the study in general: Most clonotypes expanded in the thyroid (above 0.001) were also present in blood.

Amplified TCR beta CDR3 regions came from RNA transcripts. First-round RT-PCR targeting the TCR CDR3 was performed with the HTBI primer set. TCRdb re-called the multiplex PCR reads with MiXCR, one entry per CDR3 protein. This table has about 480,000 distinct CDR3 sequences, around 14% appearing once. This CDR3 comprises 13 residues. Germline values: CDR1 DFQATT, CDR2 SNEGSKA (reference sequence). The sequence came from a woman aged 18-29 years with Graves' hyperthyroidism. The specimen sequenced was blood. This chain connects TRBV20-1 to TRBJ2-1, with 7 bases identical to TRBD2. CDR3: CAIRDYPYNEQFF. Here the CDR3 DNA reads TGTGCCATCCGGGACTATCCCTACAATGAGCAGTTCTTC.